This T cell receptor beta chain was identified during a study of blood T cell repertoires in COVID-19 (TCRdb year 2020). Broadly, across the study: Samples covering the acute and convalescent phases of COVID-19 were provided by collaborators in the United States, Italy and Spain. The material from the prospective study consisted of cDNA or gDNA derived from T cells, B-cell-depleted T cells, or PBMCs. Deeply sampled blood TCRbeta repertoires from subjects exposed to, actively infected with, or recovered from COVID-19 were included in the dataset. The repertoires were released in a freely available public database intended as a resource for research on the immune response to SARS-CoV-2. The samples were drawn from the first 160 participants of the ongoing ImmuneRACE study and from some 1,300 subjects provided by 6 global collaborators. The sample metadata nearly always contained a de-identified subject ID, COVID-19 status, age in years and sex. Where HLA class I and class II types were available, the types were taken from metadata supplied by the sample provider, not from assay-based typing.

Paper-wide results and their limitations: Clinical and demographic metadata were provided uncurated, with the amount varying by source and participant.

TCRbeta CDR3 regions were amplified from genomic DNA by means of the immunoSEQ Assay, a bias-controlled multiplex PCR. In the original analysis: The number of nucleated cells in each sample was estimated from the amplification of reference gene primers within the assay. Sequence reads were collapsed and filtered to measure the absolute abundance of every unique TCRbeta CDR3 rearrangement. For each sample, productive Simpson clonality was calculated by taking the square root of Simpson's diversity index across productive rearrangements. TCRdb re-hosts the immuneACCESS table, in-frame sequences only. Its copies lack some clones; in the studies checked, an unresolved V gene accounts for under half of them, and the cause for the rest is not known. That table supplies the V and J calls and clone size; D and trimming were determined from the DNA. In this sample the table shows roughly 70,000 clones, over 75% of which occur a single time. The top ten hold 6.9% of the sample.

At the junction V is shortened by 1 base and J by 6 bases; bases outside the gene matches: 7. The CDR3, cysteine through phenylalanine, is 16 amino acids long. Only the CDR3 DNA stays, 48 bases, in frame from base 1. According to the germline V gene, CDR1 reads SGHTA and CDR2 reads FQGNSA. Whole blood was collected in K2EDTA tubes by collaborating institutions according to the institutions' own protocols. For TCRbeta analysis, collaborators shipped samples as frozen whole blood, isolated PBMCs, or DNA extracted from either of those sample types. A note on this clone: There is no known antigen for this receptor. No much larger clone exists at a distance of one base, and base qualities are not known.

The chain couples TRBV7-2 to TRBJ2-2; TRBD2 matches 8 bases in the middle. The source material was peripheral blood. This sequence was found in a human donor in a cohort sampled during active COVID-19. The nucleotide sequence reads as follows: TGTGCCAGCAGCTTAGGATTTCGAGCGGGGGCCGGGGAGCTGTTTTTT. Translated, this is CASSLGFRAGAGELFF.